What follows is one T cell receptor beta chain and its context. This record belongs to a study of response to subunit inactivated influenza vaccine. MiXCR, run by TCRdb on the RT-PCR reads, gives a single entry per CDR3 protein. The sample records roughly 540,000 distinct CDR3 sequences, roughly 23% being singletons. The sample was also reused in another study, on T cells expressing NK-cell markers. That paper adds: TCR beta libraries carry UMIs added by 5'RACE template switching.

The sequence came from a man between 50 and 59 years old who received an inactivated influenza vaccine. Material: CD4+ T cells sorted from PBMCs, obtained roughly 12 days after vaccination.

For the CDR3, the DNA is TGTGCTTCCAGGGGCGGTACTGACTTCTACGAGCAGTACTTC. Protein product: CASRGGTDFYEQYF. V and J are TRBV10-3 and TRBJ2-7; D is perhaps TRBD1 (6 bases). The V gene's germline CDR1 is ENHRY and CDR2 SYGVKD. The CDR3 is 14 residues long.